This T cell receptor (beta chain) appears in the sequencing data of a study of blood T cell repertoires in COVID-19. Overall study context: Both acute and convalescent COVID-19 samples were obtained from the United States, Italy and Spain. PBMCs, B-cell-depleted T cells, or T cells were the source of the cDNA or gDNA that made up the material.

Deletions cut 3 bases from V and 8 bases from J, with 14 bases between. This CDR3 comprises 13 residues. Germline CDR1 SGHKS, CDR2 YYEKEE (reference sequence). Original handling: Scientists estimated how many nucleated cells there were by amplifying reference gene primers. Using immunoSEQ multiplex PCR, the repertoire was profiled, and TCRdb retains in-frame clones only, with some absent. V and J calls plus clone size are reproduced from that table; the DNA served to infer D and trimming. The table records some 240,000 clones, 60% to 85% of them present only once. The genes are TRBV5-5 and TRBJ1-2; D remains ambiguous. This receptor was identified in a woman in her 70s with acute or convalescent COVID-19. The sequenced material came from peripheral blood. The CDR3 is CASSSPEEEGYTF. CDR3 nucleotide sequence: TGTGCCAGCAGCTCGCCGGAGGAAGAAGGCTACACCTTC.